What follows are 18 T cell receptor beta chains derived from one specimen sequenced in a study of CXCR3-negative and CXCR3-positive naive CD8 T cells. Study-level points and caveats: Higher TRB CDR3 hydrophobicity marked CXCR3-positive naive cells relative to CXCR3-negative naive cells.

Preparation of TRB cDNA libraries relied on 5' RACE carrying UMI labels. TCRdb re-called the 5' RACE reads and catalogs CDR3 proteins one per entry, DNA excluded. Recorded here are some 140,000 distinct CDR3 sequences; the top ten clones represent approximately 0.46%. The antigens these receptors bind are not known. The source material was naive CXCR3+ CD8+ T cells from blood. The sample's subset: CD45RO-CCR7+CD27+CD95- naive CD8+ T cells expressing CXCR3 (TNR3+). These receptor sequences come from a human donor in good health. Some clones in this sample may be carry-over from other donors' samples.

The chain combines TRBV29-1 with TRBJ2-5; the TCRdb D gene call, TRBD2, has no DNA to confirm it. Germline CDR1 and CDR2: SQVTM and ANQGSEA. The CDR3 is made up of 17 amino acids. The chain's CDR3 is CSVEAQMGLAEVETQYF.

The V call is TRBV20-1, the J call TRBJ2-1; TCRdb designates TRBD2, a call that cannot be tested without DNA. The CDR3 has 15 amino acids. Germline-derived CDR1 and CDR2 are DFQATT and SNEGSKA (reference sequence). The CDR3 spells CSADSGGAPYNEQFF.

The chain links TRBV5-6 to TRBJ1-5; with no DNA, the TCRdb D assignment of TRBD1 cannot be verified. The germline V gene encodes CDR1 SGHDT and CDR2 YYEEEE. The CDR3 totals 16 residues. CDR3 sequence reads: CASSSGVARENQPQHF.

This sequence joins TRBV5-6 and TRBJ2-3; TCRdb's assignment of TRBD2 cannot be checked, as there is no DNA. Germline assignment: CDR1 SGHDT and CDR2 YYEEEE. The CDR3 length is 14 residues. CDR3 region: CASSLGLGADTQYF.

The chain is built from TRBV12-3 or TRBV12-4 and TRBJ1-2. The CDR3 loop spans 12 amino acids. The chain's CDR3 is CASSRTSWDYTF.

CDR3 protein: CSVVALLGNEQFF. This rearrangement joins TRBV29-1 to TRBJ2-1; TCRdb's D call, TRBD2, is unchecked because there is no DNA. Germline V gene sequence: CDR1 SQVTM, CDR2 ANQGSEA. The CDR3 has 13 amino acids.

The chain uses TRBV5-1 and TRBJ2-3. Germline values: CDR1 SGHRS, CDR2 YFSETQ. CDR3 length: 12 residues. This chain's CDR3 is CASSFEGDTQYF.

The rearrangement links TRBV29-1 to TRBJ2-1. Germline assignment: CDR1 SQVTM and CDR2 ANQGSEA. The CDR3 consists of 16 residues. The CDR3 sequence: CSVEGGFRYSLNEQFF.

The rearrangement uses TRBV10-3 and TRBJ2-5. The CDR3 covers 14 residues. CDR1 and CDR2 from the germline V gene are ENHRY and SYGVKD. The CDR3 spells CAISEGPNRETQYF.

The V call is TRBV6-5, the J call TRBJ2-5; absent DNA, TCRdb's TRBD1 call cannot be checked. Germline assignment: CDR1 MNHEY and CDR2 SVGAGI. There are 17 residues in the CDR3. The CDR3 protein is CASSYYGTGGFQETQYF.

V usage is TRBV29-1 and J usage is TRBJ2-7; checking the TCRdb D call of TRBD1 is not possible without DNA. This CDR3 spans 14 amino acids. Germline CDR1 reads SQVTM; CDR2 reads ANQGSEA. Here the CDR3 reads CSVDARGYSYEQCF.

This chain joins TRBV6-5 and TRBJ2-7; TCRdb proposes TRBD1, but this gene call is untestable without DNA. Germline V gene sequence: CDR1 MNHEY, CDR2 SVGAGI. This CDR3 has 14 residues. CDR3 sequence reads: CASREDRVGYEQYF.

V usage is TRBV7-9 and J usage is TRBJ1-2; TCRdb names TRBD1, which stays unverified in the absence of DNA. From germline, CDR1 is SEHNR and CDR2 FQNEAQ (reference sequence). This CDR3 has 15 residues. Here the CDR3 reads CASSSPRLGAGGYTF.

The V gene is TRBV19, the J gene TRBJ1-2; TCRdb's D call, TRBD1, is unchecked because there is no DNA. Germline lookup yields CDR1 LNHDA and CDR2 SQIVND (reference sequence). The CDR3 consists of 12 residues. CDR3 protein: CASNPGAAGYTF.

This sequence joins TRBV9 and TRBJ2-2; the D call from TCRdb, TRBD1, cannot be confirmed without DNA. The germline V gene encodes CDR1 SGDLS and CDR2 YYNGEE. The CDR3 spans 16 residues. The CDR3 region is CASSPPGTGGTGELFF.

The genes are TRBV28 and TRBJ2-3. The CDR3 consists of 13 residues. Germline assignment: CDR1 MDHEN and CDR2 SYDVKM. The CDR3 spells CASSSRQDDTQYF.

This chain uses TRBV7-3 with TRBJ1-1; TCRdb picks TRBD1, but there is no DNA to check that call. Germline V gives CDR1 SGHTA, CDR2 FQGTGA. This CDR3 is built from 15 residues. The CDR3 reads CASSLSQGVNTEAFF.

V gene TRBV29-1 combines with J gene TRBJ2-2; TCRdb reports TRBD1, a call that lacks DNA to check it against. Germline CDR1 and CDR2: SQVTM and ANQGSEA. The CDR3 is made up of 17 amino acids. This CDR3 is CSVEDMSTGGVTGELFF.